This T cell receptor beta chain originates from a study of blood T cell repertoires in COVID-19. Measured with immunoSEQ multiplex PCR; TCRdb has only the in-frame clones, and not every one. The sample has 200,000 to 250,000 clones; more than 80% are singletons. The V gene's germline CDR1 is MRHNA and CDR2 SNTAGT. This CDR3 has 15 residues. The V and J ends lost 3 bases and 6 bases respectively, with 18 bases between them. The genes are TRBV6-4 and TRBJ2-7; the D gene is possibly TRBD1 (6 bases). The sequencing input was peripheral blood. The clonotype was recovered from an elderly woman with COVID-19, enrolled during active disease. In DNA form, the CDR3 reads TGTGCCAGCAGTGAAGTTGGGGGCCCCGCGGCCGAGCAGTACTTC. This translates into CASSEVGGPAAEQYF.